These 22 T cell receptor beta chains were sequenced from one sample in a study of low-dose radiotherapy and immunotherapy resistance in tumors. The time point denotes: before trial treatment. Alpha and beta chains were covered, as first-strand cDNA relied on TRAV- and TRBV-specific primers. PCR amplification of the TCRs was performed with Phusion for approximately 20 PCR cycles, and it relied on a constant-region primer together with a V-primer adapter. TCRdb fed the reads into MiXCR, producing one record per CDR3 protein. There are nearly 95,000 distinct CDR3 sequences in the sample; 9.4% occur only once, and around 0.93% lies in the top ten. Sample: PBMCs, taken before treatment. Every receptor here comes from a male donor with prostate cancer.

This clonotype was seen only a few times. This rearrangement joins TRBV3-1 to TRBJ2-1, with 16 nucleotides matching TRBD2. From germline, CDR1 is LGHDT and CDR2 YNNKEL (reference sequence). Trimming at V came to 4 bases and at J to 6 bases, leaving 3 bases not matched to a gene. The CDR3 totals 16 residues. The CDR3 nucleotides read TGTGCCAGCAGCCGAGGGACTAGCGGGAGGGGCAATGAGCAGTTCTTC. This encodes CASSRGTSGRGNEQFF.

In this sample, this clonotype turned up a few times. The V call is TRBV14, the J call TRBJ1-6; D remains ambiguous. Germline V lookup: CDR1 SGHDN, CDR2 FVKESK. The length of the CDR3 is 14 residues. Trimming cost V 5 bases and J 5 bases, with 10 bases left between them. CDR3 DNA sequence: TGTGCCAGCAGCGTAGACCTGCATAATTCACCCCTCCACTTT. This gives the protein CASSVDLHNSPLHF. Based on the CDR3 plus reference TRBV14 and TRBJ1-6, the full variable domain is EAGVTQFPSHSVIEKGQTVTLRCDPISGHDNLYWYRRVMGKEIKFLLHFVKESKQDESGMPNNRFLAERTGGTYSTLKVQPAELEDSGVYFCASSVDLHNSPLHFGNGTRLTVT.

This clonotype has ten or more counts. The V call is TRBV7-2, the J call TRBJ2-7; D ambiguous. The CDR3 contains 13 residues. Germline V gene data show CDR1 as SGHTA and CDR2 as FQGNSA. Trimming shortened V by 1 base and J by 9 bases, and 13 bases separated the two germline ends. The CDR3 is CASSLGTHSGQYF. The CDR3, as DNA: TGTGCCAGCAGCTTAGGGACCCATTCCGGGCAGTACTTC.

This clonotype was recorded many times. J is TRBJ2-1 and V is TRBV19, with 13 bases fitting TRBD2. This CDR3 contains 14 residues. CDR1 and CDR2 from the germline V gene are LNHDA and SQIVND (reference sequence). The trim removed 5 bases at V and 7 bases at J, leaving 2 bases unmatched. In DNA, the CDR3 is TGTGCCAGTAGTCCGGGACTAGCGGGGAATGAGCAGTTCTTC. Its protein product is CASSPGLAGNEQFF.

This clonotype was observed at least ten times. The V call is TRBV30, the J call TRBJ2-1, with TRBD1 matching over 10 bases. This CDR3 spans 15 amino acids. CDR1 and CDR2 (germline): GTSNPN, SVGIG (reference sequence). J gave up 9 bases and V 3 bases, and 11 bases lay outside the gene matches. CDR3 sequence reads: CAWSPSPGQGGEQFF. DNA of the CDR3: TGTGCCTGGAGCCCCTCCCCCGGACAGGGGGGTGAGCAGTTCTTC.

The chain has TRBV20-1 and TRBJ1-2; a possible D gene is TRBD1 (5 bases). Trimming removed 4 bases at V and 2 bases at J, with 17 bases between. The CDR3 has 15 amino acids. CDR1 DFQATT and CDR2 SNEGSKA come from the germline V gene (reference sequence). The CDR3 region is CSATIRQMENYGYTF. CDR3 nucleotides: TGCAGTGCTACGATAAGACAGATGGAGAACTATGGCTACACCTTC.

As regards this clonotype: A read error likely explains this, since a far larger clone differs by one base. The chain is built from TRBV28 and TRBJ2-1; weak D call: TRBD2 (6 bases). There are 14 residues in the CDR3. Germline-derived CDR1 and CDR2 are MDHEN and SYDVKM. Trimming pared 5 bases from V and 13 bases from J, leaving 21 bases between. In DNA, the CDR3 is TGTGCCAGCAGTCCTCAGGCGGGGCGAGAGACCCAGTTCTTC. Amino acid sequence: CASSPQAGRETQFF. The full variable domain, with the rest looked up from reference TRBV28 and TRBJ2-1, is DVKVTQSSRYLVKRTGEKVFLECVQDMDHENMFWYRQDPGLGLRLIYFSYDVKMKEKGDIPEGYSVSREKKERFSLILESASTNQTSMYLCASSPQAGRETQFFGPGTRLTVL.

At least ten counts were recorded for this clonotype. The J gene is TRBJ1-1, the V gene TRBV19, with D tentatively TRBD1 (5 bases). The germline CDR1 and CDR2 sequences are LNHDA and SQIVND (reference sequence). The V end was cut by 6 bases, the J end by 10 bases, with 24 bases between. The CDR3 spans 15 residues. The CDR3 DNA follows: TGTGCCAGTAGCATTGGGACCGGTATCGAGGCGGGAGCTTTCTTT. Its translation is CASSIGTGIEAGAFF. The full variable domain, rest sourced from reference TRBV19 and TRBJ1-1, is DGGITQSPKYLFRKEGQNVTLSCEQNLNHDAMYWYRQDPGQGLRLIYYSQIVNDFQKGDIAEGYSVSREKKESFPLTVTSAQKNPTAFYLCASSIGTGIEAGAFFGQGTRLTVV.

This clonotype occurred many times. The V gene is TRBV7-8, the J gene TRBJ2-7, with D perhaps assigned TRBD1 or TRBD2 (5 bases each). Trimming pared 5 bases from V and 4 bases from J, leaving 12 bases between. Germline CDR1 reads SGHVS; CDR2 reads FQNEAQ. The CDR3 loop spans 13 amino acids. The CDR3 loop reads CASSPGRAYEQYF. In nucleotides, the CDR3 is TGTGCCAGCAGCCCGGGACGGGCGTACGAGCAGTACTTC.

This clonotype showed up many times. The rearrangement uses TRBV20-1 and TRBJ2-3; 7 positions match TRBD1. Germline V gene lookup returns CDR1 DFQATT and CDR2 SNEGSKA (reference sequence). The CDR3 sequence is 16 residues long. Trimming took 5 bases from V and 0 from J; bases not matched to a gene: 11. The DNA for the CDR3 is TGCAGTGCTCTTCAGGGGACAGCCCTCAGCACAGATACGCAGTATTTT. This gives the protein CSALQGTALSTDTQYF.

This clonotype showed up many times. The gene calls are TRBV28 and TRBJ1-3, with D unclear. This CDR3 contains 10 residues. The germline gives CDR1 MDHEN, CDR2 SYDVKM. V was cut by 6 bases and J by 8 bases, with 5 bases left in between. In nucleotides, the CDR3 is TGTGCCAGCAGGAGGGACACCATATATTTT. Encoded protein: CASRRDTIYF.

Points on this clonotype: This is likely an artifact of a read error, given a far larger clone one base away. The CDR3 DNA follows: TGTGCCACCGGCGGGGGGGGAAACATTCAGTTCTTC. Translated, it gives CATGGGGNIQFF. V and J are TRBV10-3 and TRBJ2-1; 9 nucleotides line up with TRBD2. CDR3 size: 12 residues. Germline loops: CDR1 ENHRY, CDR2 SYGVKD. V lost 10 bases, J lost 13 bases, and 11 bases stayed unmatched.

This clonotype was observed many times. V gene TRBV7-2 combines with J gene TRBJ2-1; D gene ambiguous. Germline V CDR1 and CDR2: SGHTA, FQGNSA. Trimming cost V 10 bases and J 8 bases, with 15 bases left between them. CDR3 size: 12 residues. The CDR3 here is CATQPGPYEQFF. CDR3 sequence (DNA): TGTGCCACCCAGCCAGGACCCTATGAGCAGTTCTTC.

The table lists this clonotype with many counts. As DNA, the CDR3 is TGTGCCAGCAGTCACAGGACAGGGGCGGGTGAAAAACTGTTTTTT. As protein: CASSHRTGAGEKLFF. V usage is TRBV7-8 and J usage is TRBJ1-4; TRBD1 aligns across 9 bases. The CDR3 runs 15 residues. Germline values: CDR1 SGHVS, CDR2 FQNEAQ. V lost 6 bases and J lost 7; bases outside the gene matches: 9.

This clonotype was observed at least ten times. The chain joins TRBV19 to TRBJ2-7; 12 bases fit TRBD2. V lost 2 bases and J lost 3; bases outside the gene matches: 2. The germline gives CDR1 LNHDA, CDR2 SQIVND (reference sequence). There are 15 residues in the CDR3. The CDR3 region has the DNA TGTGCCAGTAGTATAACTAGCGGGAGGTTCTACGAGCAGTACTTC. Its translation: CASSITSGRFYEQYF. The full variable domain, rest sourced from reference TRBV19 and TRBJ2-7, is DGGITQSPKYLFRKEGQNVTLSCEQNLNHDAMYWYRQDPGQGLRLIYYSQIVNDFQKGDIAEGYSVSREKKESFPLTVTSAQKNPTAFYLCASSITSGRFYEQYFGPGTRLTVT.

V is TRBV2 and J is TRBJ2-7; TRBD1 might be the D (6 bases). Germline V gene data show CDR1 as SNHLY and CDR2 as FYNNEI. This CDR3 comprises 14 residues. Trimming removed 3 bases from V and 3 bases from J, with 12 bases in between. CDR3 nucleotides: TGTGCCAGCAGTGAGGCCAGGGGAAACTACGAGCAGTACTTC. Translating gives CASSEARGNYEQYF.

There are many counts of this clonotype. The chain carries TRBV7-9 and TRBJ1-5, with D possibly TRBD1 on 5 matching bases. CDR1 and CDR2 (germline): SEHNR, FQNEAQ (reference sequence). The CDR3 contains 14 residues. Trimming pared 5 bases from V and 0 bases from J, leaving 8 bases between. The CDR3 DNA reads TGTGCCAGCAGCACCGACAGTAGCAATCAGCCCCAGCATTTT. This encodes CASSTDSSNQPQHF.

This clonotype was seen repeatedly, ten times or more. The chain uses TRBV28 and TRBJ1-2; TRBD1 aligns across 12 bases. Germline CDR1 MDHEN, CDR2 SYDVKM. Trimming removed 6 bases from V and 4 bases from J; junction bases left unmatched: 0. The CDR3 has 13 residues. This CDR3 is CASRGQGAYGYTF. The CDR3 DNA sequence: TGTGCCAGCAGGGGACAGGGGGCCTATGGCTACACCTTC.

This clonotype was recorded at least ten times. The chain's CDR3 is CASSIPVTNQPQHF. The CDR3 coding sequence is TGTGCCAGTAGTATTCCCGTAACTAATCAGCCCCAGCATTTT. The rearrangement links TRBV19 to TRBJ1-5, with D unclear. The V end was cut by 3 bases, the J end by 4 bases, with 10 bases between. The CDR3 is made up of 14 amino acids. CDR1 is LNHDA, CDR2 SQIVND, per germline (reference sequence).

This clonotype was picked up many times. The chain recombines TRBV15 with TRBJ2-7; D is perhaps TRBD1 or TRBD2 (5 bases each). Germline CDR1 LNHNV, CDR2 YYDKDF (reference sequence). The CDR3 contains 15 residues. V dropped 6 bases and J dropped 2 bases, with 17 bases sitting between them. The CDR3 spells CATRLVGTQAYEQYF. CDR3 bases: TGTGCCACCAGGCTCGTCGGGACCCAAGCCTACGAGCAGTACTTC.

To note about this clonotype: It is likely a read error, because the conserved phenylalanine at the end of the CDR3 is missing. The chain couples TRBV28 to TRBJ1-1, with 12 bases lining up with TRBD1. V shed 1 base, J shed 6 bases, and the junction held 9 bases outside the gene matches. Looked up from germline, CDR1 is MDHEN and CDR2 is SYDVKM. CDR3 length: 17 residues. The CDR3 DNA follows: TGTGCCAGCAGTTTATTGCCCGGGACAGGGGGCACCTCTGAAGCTTTCCTT. It yields the protein CASSLLPGTGGTSEAFL.

This clonotype was counted ten times or more. The rearrangement links TRBV7-2 to TRBJ2-2; D is uncertain. Trimming left V 0 bases short and J 4 bases short, with 3 bases between. Germline-derived CDR1 and CDR2 are SGHTA and FQGNSA. The CDR3 spans 13 residues. The CDR3 DNA sequence: TGTGCCAGCAGCTTAGCAAGCACCGGGGAGCTGTTTTTT. Its protein is CASSLASTGELFF. Drawing the rest from reference TRBV7-2 and TRBJ2-2, the complete variable domain is GAGVSQSPSNKVTEKGKDVELRCDPISGHTALYWYRQSLGQGLEFLIYFQGNSAPDKSGLPSDRFSAERTGGSVSTLTIQRTQQEDSAVYLCASSLASTGELFFGEGSRLTVL.